This T cell receptor beta chain was identified during a study of human thymus T cells. Corrective heart surgery yielded the resections from which the thymus tissue came. The CDR3 runs 16 residues. The V gene's germline CDR1 is SGHDN and CDR2 FVKESK. Trimming took off 3 bases at V and 4 bases at J, with 18 bases between the two ends. Study-wide results and caveats: There were highly overlapping thymic repertoires among unrelated individuals, as related research reported. Thymic and blood repertoires appeared to carry a bias in their V and J gene usage.

Clones were read by immunoSEQ multiplex PCR, and TCRdb kept only the in-frame ones, dropping some. The data contain some 72,000 clones, around 96% of them singletons. In regard to this clone: The antigen is undetermined.

This clonotype was sampled from a boy less than two years old with a congenital heart defect but otherwise immunologically healthy. V usage is TRBV14 and J usage is TRBJ1-1; perhaps TRBD1 as D (5 bases). Sample: thymus tissue. The CDR3 loop is CASSHQARESFTEAFF. The DNA for the CDR3 is TGTGCCAGCAGCCATCAGGCCAGGGAAAGCTTCACTGAAGCTTTCTTT.